Listed below are T cell receptor beta chains from one sample, sequenced in a study of blood T cell repertoires in COVID-19. This table comes from immunoSEQ multiplex PCR, and its TCRdb copy is limited to in-frame clones, with some not included. This table has more than 350,000 clones, approximately 87% appearing once. The sample taken for sequencing was PBMCs or T cells enriched from blood (not recorded which). The origin of the receptors is a woman aged 45-60 years who had recovered from COVID-19. Each CDR3 is given with its conserved first and last residue. The order of the fields is CDR3 protein, CDR3 DNA, V gene, J gene, clone size, CDR3 length, D gene. The D gene is left open where the match is weak. For some rows the clone size is stated as once, few or many, or as a class when expanded; others skip it.

CASSLGQGANRNTIYF	TGTGCCAGCAGCTTAGGGCAGGGGGCGAATCGGAACACCATATATTTT	TRBV7-2	TRBJ1-3	.	16	TRBD1
CASSEEREGTYEQYF	TGTGCCAGCAGCGAAGAACGGGAAGGAACCTACGAGCAGTACTTC	TRBV7-9	TRBJ2-7	.	15	.
CAIRVTGSSTEAFF	TGTGCCATCAGGGTTACAGGGAGTAGTACTGAAGCTTTCTTT	TRBV10-3	TRBJ1-1	.	14	.
CASSRGLGGTEAFF	TGTGCCAGCAGTAGGGGTCTTGGTGGCACTGAAGCTTTCTTT	TRBV2	TRBJ1-1	.	14	.
CASSLQAYGYTF	TGTGCCAGCAGCCTCCAGGCATATGGCTACACCTTC	TRBV3-1/TRBV3-2	TRBJ1-2	.	12	.
CASSLGQRYGYTF	TGTGCCAGCAGTTTGGGACAGCGCTATGGCTACACCTTC	TRBV12-3/TRBV12-4	TRBJ1-2	once	13	TRBD1
CASSLEGAGELFF	TGTGCCAGCAGCTTAGAAGGGGCCGGGGAGCTGTTTTTT	TRBV5-6	TRBJ2-2	.	13	.
CASSFSGYEQYF	TGTGCCAGCAGCTTTTCAGGTTACGAGCAGTACTTC	TRBV7-8	TRBJ2-7	.	12	.
CASIFSPLHF	TGTGCCAGCATATTTTCACCCCTCCACTTT	TRBV25-1	TRBJ1-6	.	10	.
CASSYGQGMLGYTF	TGTGCCAGCAGCTATGGACAGGGGATGTTAGGCTACACCTTC	TRBV7-8	TRBJ1-2	.	14	TRBD1
CASSPAGTGYTGELFF	TGTGCCAGCAGCCCCGCCGGGACAGGGTACACCGGGGAGCTGTTTTTT	TRBV5-5	TRBJ2-2	.	16	TRBD1
CASSRSTGAYNEQFF	TGCGCCAGCAGCCGTTCGACAGGGGCGTACAATGAGCAGTTCTTC	TRBV4-1	TRBJ2-1	.	15	TRBD1
CASSPTGDSGNTIYF	TGTGCCAGCAGCCCCACAGGGGACTCTGGAAACACCATATATTTT	TRBV3-1/TRBV3-2	TRBJ1-3	.	15	TRBD1
CASGEVGGYTF	TGTGCTAGTGGCGAGGTGGGTGGCTACACCTTC	TRBV12-5	TRBJ1-2	.	11	.
CAWSVGGGLSPLHF	TGTGCCTGGAGTGTAGGCGGGGGGCTTTCACCCCTCCACTTT	TRBV30	TRBJ1-6	.	14	.
CASSNLADYTDTQYF	TGTGCCAGCAGCAATTTAGCGGACTACACAGATACGCAGTATTTT	TRBV9	TRBJ2-3	.	15	.
CATSESRDTSYEQYF	TGTGCCACCAGTGAATCCCGGGACACCTCCTACGAGCAGTACTTC	TRBV24-1	TRBJ2-7	few	15	.
CASTEGLSTDTQYF	TGTGCCTCGACTGAGGGACTCTCCACAGATACGCAGTATTTT	TRBV3-1/TRBV3-2	TRBJ2-3	.	14	.
CASSRTGTGYNEQFF	TGTGCCAGCAGCCGGACCGGGACAGGGTACAATGAGCAGTTCTTC	TRBV3-1/TRBV3-2	TRBJ2-1	once	15	TRBD1
CASSPGDRDHYGYTF	TGTGCCAGCAGCCCCGGAGACAGGGACCACTATGGCTACACCTTC	TRBV7-3	TRBJ1-2	.	15	TRBD1
CASSRQAEAFF	TGTGCCAGCAGCCGTCAGGCTGAAGCTTTCTTT	TRBV5-6	TRBJ1-1	.	11	.
CASRRTDNTEAFF	TGCGCCAGCCGGAGGACAGACAACACTGAAGCTTTCTTT	TRBV5-1	TRBJ1-1	.	13	.
CASSLAAGRYGYTF	TGTGCCAGCAGCTTAGCAGCGGGGCGCTATGGCTACACCTTC	TRBV7-9	TRBJ1-2	.	14	.
CASSLQALTGELFF	TGTGCCAGCAGCTTACAAGCCTTAACCGGGGAGCTGTTTTTT	TRBV7-3	TRBJ2-2	once	14	.
CASTLGGLHLRYGYTF	TGTGCCAGCACCTTAGGGGGCCTACACCTCCGCTATGGCTACACCTTC	TRBV21-1	TRBJ1-2	.	16	.
CASSQMTGRTEAFF	TGTGCCAGCAGCCAAATGACAGGGCGGACTGAAGCTTTCTTT	TRBV3-1/TRBV3-2	TRBJ1-1	.	14	TRBD1
CASSFAGNYEQYF	TGCGCCAGCAGCTTTGCAGGGAACTACGAGCAGTACTTC	TRBV5-1	TRBJ2-7	.	13	.
CASSSTLLASYEQYF	TGTGCCAGCAGCTCCACGCTACTAGCGAGCTACGAGCAGTACTTC	TRBV11-1	TRBJ2-7	few	15	TRBD2
CASSYSTFEAFF	TGTGCCAGCAGTTACAGTACATTTGAAGCTTTCTTT	TRBV6-2/TRBV6-3	TRBJ1-1	.	12	.
CASRKQGETNYGYTF	TGTGCCAGCAGGAAACAGGGGGAAACTAACTATGGCTACACCTTC	TRBV28	TRBJ1-2	few	15	TRBD1
CASSPQGYSGNTIYF	TGTGCCAGTAGCCCACAGGGATACTCTGGAAACACCATATATTTT	TRBV19	TRBJ1-3	.	15	.
CASSSDSFSYNEQFF	TGTGCCAGCAGCTCCGACAGTTTCTCTTACAATGAGCAGTTCTTC	TRBV7-8	TRBJ2-1	.	15	.
CASSSTGATNEKLFF	TGTGCCAGCAGCTCAACAGGAGCAACTAATGAAAAACTGTTTTTT	TRBV7-2	TRBJ1-4	.	15	.